The T cell receptor beta chain under discussion was sequenced for a study of blood T cell repertoires in COVID-19. Overall study context: The United States, Italy and Spain provided the acute and convalescent COVID-19 samples. T cells, B-cell-depleted T cells, or PBMCs supplied cDNA or gDNA.

Original methodology: Nucleated cell number was recorded as an estimate derived from reference gene primer amplification. Method: immunoSEQ multiplex PCR; TCRdb's copy keeps in-frame clones and lacks some. The D gene and trimming were derived from the DNA, and the V and J assignments and clone size from that table. The sample lists about 200,000 clones; about nine tenths were seen once. CDR1 ENHRY and CDR2 SYGVKD come from the germline V gene. This CDR3 contains 14 residues. V lost 4 bases and J lost 6; bases outside the gene matches: 5. The source of this sequence is a man between 50 and 59 years old with acute or convalescent COVID-19. Sequencing input: peripheral blood. The rearrangement uses TRBV10-3 and TRBJ2-7, with 11 positions matching TRBD2. In nucleotides, the CDR3 is TGTGCCATCAGTGGAGGGCTAGCGGGGGGCGAGCAGTACTTC. This codes for CAISGGLAGGEQYF.